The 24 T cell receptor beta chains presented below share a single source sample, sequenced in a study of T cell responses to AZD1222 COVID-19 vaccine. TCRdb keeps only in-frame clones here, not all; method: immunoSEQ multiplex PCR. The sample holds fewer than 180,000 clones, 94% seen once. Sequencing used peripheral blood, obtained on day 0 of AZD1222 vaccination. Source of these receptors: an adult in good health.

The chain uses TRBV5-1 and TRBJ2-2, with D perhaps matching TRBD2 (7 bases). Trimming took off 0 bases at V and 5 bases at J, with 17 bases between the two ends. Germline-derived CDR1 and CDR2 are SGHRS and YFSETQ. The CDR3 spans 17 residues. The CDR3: CASSLDSRGAGTGELFF. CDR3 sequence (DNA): TGCGCCAGCAGCTTGGATTCTCGGGGGGCTGGGACCGGGGAGCTGTTTTTT.

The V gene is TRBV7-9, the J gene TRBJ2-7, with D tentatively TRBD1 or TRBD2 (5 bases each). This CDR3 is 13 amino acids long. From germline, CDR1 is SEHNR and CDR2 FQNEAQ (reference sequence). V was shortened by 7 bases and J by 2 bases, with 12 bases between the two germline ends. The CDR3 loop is CASTGTDTYEQYV. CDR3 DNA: TGTGCCAGCACCGGGACGGACACCTACGAGCAGTACGTC.

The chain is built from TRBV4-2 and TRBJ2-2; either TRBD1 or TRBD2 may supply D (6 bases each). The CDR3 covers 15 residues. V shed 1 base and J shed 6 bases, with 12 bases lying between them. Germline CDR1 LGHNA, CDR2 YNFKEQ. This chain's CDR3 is CASSQVPGAPGELFF. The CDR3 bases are TGTGCCAGCAGCCAAGTTCCGGGGGCCCCCGGGGAGCTGTTTTTT.

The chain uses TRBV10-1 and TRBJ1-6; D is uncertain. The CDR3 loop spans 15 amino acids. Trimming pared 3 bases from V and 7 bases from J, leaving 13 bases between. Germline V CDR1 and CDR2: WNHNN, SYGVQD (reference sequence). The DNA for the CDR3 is TGCGCCAGCAGTGATCCGGGCCCGCGGAATTCACCCCTCCACTTT. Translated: CASSDPGPRNSPLHF.

In DNA, the CDR3 is TGCGCCAGCAGCTTGTACAGGTCGGAGAACACTGAAGCTTTCTTT. Its protein is CASSLYRSENTEAFF. V is TRBV5-1 and J is TRBJ1-1, with D possibly TRBD1 on 5 matching bases. Trimming shortened V by 1 base and J by 1 base, and 11 bases separated the two germline ends. The CDR3 sequence is 15 residues long. Per the germline V gene, CDR1 is SGHRS and CDR2 is YFSETQ. The variable domain in full, completed from reference TRBV5-1 and TRBJ1-1, reads KAGVTQTPRYLIKTRGQQVTLSCSPISGHRSVSWYQQTPGQGLQFLFEYFSETQRNKGNFPGRFSGRQFSNSRSEMNVSTLELGDSALYLCASSLYRSENTEAFFGQGTRLTVV.

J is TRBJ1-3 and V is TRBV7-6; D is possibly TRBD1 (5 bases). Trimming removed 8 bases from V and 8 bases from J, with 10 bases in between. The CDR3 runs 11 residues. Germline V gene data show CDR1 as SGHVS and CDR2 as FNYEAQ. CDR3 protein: CASLGGDTIYF. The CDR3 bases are TGTGCCAGCTTGGGGGGAGACACCATATATTTT. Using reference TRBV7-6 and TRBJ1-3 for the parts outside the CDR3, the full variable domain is GAGVSQSPRYKVTKRGQDVALRCDPISGHVSLYWYRQALGQGPEFLTYFNYEAQQDKSGLPNDRFSAERPEGSISTLTIQRTEQRDSAMYRCASLGGDTIYFGEGSWLTVV.

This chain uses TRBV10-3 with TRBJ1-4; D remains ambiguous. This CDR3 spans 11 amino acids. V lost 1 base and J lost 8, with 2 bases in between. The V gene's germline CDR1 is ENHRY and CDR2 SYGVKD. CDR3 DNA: TGTGCCATCAGTGAGTTCGAAAAACTGTTTTTT. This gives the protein CAISEFEKLFF.

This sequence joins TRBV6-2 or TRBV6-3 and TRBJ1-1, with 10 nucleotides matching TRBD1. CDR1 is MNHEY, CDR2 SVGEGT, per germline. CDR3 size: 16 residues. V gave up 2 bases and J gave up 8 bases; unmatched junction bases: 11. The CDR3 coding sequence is TGTGCCAGCAGTTACGGACCGGGACAGGGGATTATGGAAGCTTTCTTT. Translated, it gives CASSYGPGQGIMEAFF.

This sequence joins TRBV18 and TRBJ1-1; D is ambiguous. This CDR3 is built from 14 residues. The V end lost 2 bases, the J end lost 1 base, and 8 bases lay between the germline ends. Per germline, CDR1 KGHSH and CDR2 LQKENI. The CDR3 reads CASSPGKQNTEAFF. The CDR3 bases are TGTGCCAGCTCACCAGGGAAACAGAACACTGAAGCTTTCTTT.

Here the CDR3 reads CASSLGDTSGGETQYF. The DNA of the CDR3 is TGCGCCAGCAGCTTGGGTGATACTAGCGGGGGGGAGACCCAGTACTTC. V is TRBV5-1 and J is TRBJ2-5, with 12 bases lining up with TRBD2. Germline CDR1 SGHRS, CDR2 YFSETQ. The CDR3 contains 16 residues. V lost 0 bases to trimming and J lost 5 bases; unmatched junction nucleotides: 5. Supplemented by reference TRBV5-1 and TRBJ2-5, the full variable domain reads KAGVTQTPRYLIKTRGQQVTLSCSPISGHRSVSWYQQTPGQGLQFLFEYFSETQRNKGNFPGRFSGRQFSNSRSEMNVSTLELGDSALYLCASSLGDTSGGETQYFGPGTRLLVL.

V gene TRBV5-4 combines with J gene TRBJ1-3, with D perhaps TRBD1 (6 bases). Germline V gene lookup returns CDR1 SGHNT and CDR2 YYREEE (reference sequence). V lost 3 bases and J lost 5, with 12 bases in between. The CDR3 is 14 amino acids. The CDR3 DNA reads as TGTGCCAGCAGCTCTGGCGGGGGGCGAAACACCATATATTTT. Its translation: CASSSGGGRNTIYF.

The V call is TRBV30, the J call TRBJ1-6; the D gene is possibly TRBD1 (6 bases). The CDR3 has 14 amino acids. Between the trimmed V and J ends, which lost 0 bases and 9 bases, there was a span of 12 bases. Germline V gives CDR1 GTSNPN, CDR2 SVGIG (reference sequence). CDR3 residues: CAWSVLGASSPLHF. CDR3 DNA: TGTGCCTGGAGTGTATTGGGGGCCAGTTCACCCCTCCACTTT.

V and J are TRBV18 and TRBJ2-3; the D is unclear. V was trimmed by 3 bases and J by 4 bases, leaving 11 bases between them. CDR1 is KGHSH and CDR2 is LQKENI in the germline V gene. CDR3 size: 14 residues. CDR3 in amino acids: CASSPRGTPDTQYF. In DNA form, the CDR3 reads TGTGCCAGCTCACCGAGAGGAACCCCAGATACGCAGTATTTT.

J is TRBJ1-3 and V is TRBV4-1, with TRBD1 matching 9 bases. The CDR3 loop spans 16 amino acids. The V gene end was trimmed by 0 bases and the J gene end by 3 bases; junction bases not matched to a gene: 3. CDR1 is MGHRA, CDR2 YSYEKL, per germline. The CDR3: CASSQDTGGFGNTIYF. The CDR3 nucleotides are TGCGCCAGCAGCCAAGATACAGGGGGCTTTGGAAACACCATATATTTT.

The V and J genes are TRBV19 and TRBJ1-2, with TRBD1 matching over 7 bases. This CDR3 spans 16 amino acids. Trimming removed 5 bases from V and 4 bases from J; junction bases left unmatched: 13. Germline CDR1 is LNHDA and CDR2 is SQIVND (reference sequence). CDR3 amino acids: CASSPEQGSWSYGYTF. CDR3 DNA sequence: TGTGCCAGTAGTCCCGAACAGGGGTCCTGGAGCTATGGCTACACCTTC.

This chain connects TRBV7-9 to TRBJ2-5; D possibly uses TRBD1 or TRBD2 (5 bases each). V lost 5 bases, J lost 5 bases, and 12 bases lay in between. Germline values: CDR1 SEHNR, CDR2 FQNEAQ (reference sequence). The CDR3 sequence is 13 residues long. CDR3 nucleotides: TGTGCCAGCAGCCCGGACTGGGGGGAGACCCAGTACTTC. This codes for CASSPDWGETQYF.

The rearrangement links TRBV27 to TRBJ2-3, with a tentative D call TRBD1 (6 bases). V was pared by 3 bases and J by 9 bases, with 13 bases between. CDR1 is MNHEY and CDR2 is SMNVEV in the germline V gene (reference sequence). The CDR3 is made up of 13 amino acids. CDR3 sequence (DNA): TGTGCCAGCAGTTTCCGAATCCAGGGGACGCAGTATTTT. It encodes CASSFRIQGTQYF.

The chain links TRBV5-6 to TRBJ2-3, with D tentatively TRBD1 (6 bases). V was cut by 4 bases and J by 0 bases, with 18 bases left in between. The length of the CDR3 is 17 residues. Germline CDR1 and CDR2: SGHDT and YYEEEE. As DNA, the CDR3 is TGTGCCAGCAGCCTCATTCCGGGACAAATAAGCACAGATACGCAGTATTTT. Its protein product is CASSLIPGQISTDTQYF.

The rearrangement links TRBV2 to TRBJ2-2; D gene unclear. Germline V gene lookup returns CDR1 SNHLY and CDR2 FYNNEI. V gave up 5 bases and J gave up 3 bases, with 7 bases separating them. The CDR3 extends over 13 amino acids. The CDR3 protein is CASSSDYTGELFF. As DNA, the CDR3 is TGTGCCAGCAGTAGTGACTACACCGGGGAGCTGTTTTTT. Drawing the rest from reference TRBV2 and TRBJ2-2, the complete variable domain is EPEVTQTPSHQVTQMGQEVILRCVPISNHLYFYWYRQILGQKVEFLVSFYNNEISEKSEIFDDQFSVERPDGSNFTLKIRSTKLEDSAMYFCASSSDYTGELFFGEGSRLTVL.

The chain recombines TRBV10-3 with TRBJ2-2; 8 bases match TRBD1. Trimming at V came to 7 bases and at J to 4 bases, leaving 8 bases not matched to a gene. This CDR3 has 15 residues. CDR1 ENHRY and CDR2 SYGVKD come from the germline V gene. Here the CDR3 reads CAINSRGLGTGELFF. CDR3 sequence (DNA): TGTGCCATCAATTCCAGGGGGCTCGGCACCGGGGAGCTGTTTTTT.

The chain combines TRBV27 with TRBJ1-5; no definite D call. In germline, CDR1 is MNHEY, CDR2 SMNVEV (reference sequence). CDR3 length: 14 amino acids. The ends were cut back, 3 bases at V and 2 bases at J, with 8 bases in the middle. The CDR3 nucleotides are TGTGCCAGCAGTTTTAATTCGGGCAATCAGCCCCAGCATTTT. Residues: CASSFNSGNQPQHF.

The CDR3 DNA reads as TGTGCCAGCAGCTTAGTCCCGGGACTAGTGACAGATACGCAGTATTTT. Amino acids: CASSLVPGLVTDTQYF. The chain is built from TRBV7-9 and TRBJ2-3; 8 bases fit TRBD2. Germline V gene lookup returns CDR1 SEHNR and CDR2 FQNEAQ (reference sequence). V was pared by 1 base and J by 3 bases, with 6 bases of the junction left unmatched. The CDR3 loop spans 16 amino acids.

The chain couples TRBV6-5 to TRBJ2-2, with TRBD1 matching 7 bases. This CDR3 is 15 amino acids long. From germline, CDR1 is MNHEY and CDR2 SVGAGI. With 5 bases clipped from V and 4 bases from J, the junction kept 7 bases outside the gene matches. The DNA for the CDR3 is TGTGCCAGCAGTCACAGGGGACGTAGCACCGGGGAGCTGTTTTTT. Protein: CASSHRGRSTGELFF.

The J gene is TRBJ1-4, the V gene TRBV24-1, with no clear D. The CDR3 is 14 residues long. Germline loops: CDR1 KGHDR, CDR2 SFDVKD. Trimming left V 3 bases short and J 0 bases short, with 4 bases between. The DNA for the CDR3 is TGTGCCACCAGTGATGGGGCAACTAATGAAAAACTGTTTTTT. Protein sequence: CATSDGATNEKLFF.